This TCR beta chain appears in the sequencing data of a study of cytomegalovirus exposure and HLA in healthy donors. Whole-study findings and limits: In a later analysis, CMV-associated beta chains were mostly HLA-associated, it appeared. Reported results showed that the classifier diagnosed cytomegalovirus status with high specificity and sensitivity.

The PCR was carried out with 60 Vbeta primers and 13 Jbeta primers. Method: immunoSEQ multiplex PCR; TCRdb's copy keeps in-frame clones and lacks some. The sample holds 85,000 to 130,000 clones; roughly 82% are singletons and the top ten take more than 0.95%. The CDR3 has 16 amino acids. From germline, CDR1 is SGHTA and CDR2 FQGNSA. Trimming left V 3 bases short and J 3 bases short, with 12 bases between. Comments on this clone: What it binds is unknown.

This clonotype originated in a young woman in good health and CMV-seronegative. Material for sequencing was PBMCs. The V call is TRBV7-2, the J call TRBJ1-6; D is unresolved. The CDR3 is CASSFLGGSYNSPLHF. In DNA form, the CDR3 reads TGTGCCAGCAGCTTTTTGGGAGGAAGCTATAATTCACCCCTCCACTTT.